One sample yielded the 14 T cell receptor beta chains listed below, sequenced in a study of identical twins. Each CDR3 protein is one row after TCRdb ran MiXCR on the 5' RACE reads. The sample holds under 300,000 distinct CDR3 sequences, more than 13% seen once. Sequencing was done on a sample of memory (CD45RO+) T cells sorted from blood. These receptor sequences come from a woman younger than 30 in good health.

The CDR3 protein is CASSLIGSPAPQHF. For the CDR3, the DNA is TGTGCCAGCAGTTTAATAGGCAGTCCCGCGCCCCAGCATTTT. This chain links TRBV12-3 or TRBV12-4 with TRBJ1-5; D remains unclear. The germline V and J ends were trimmed by 2 bases and 9 bases, with 14 bases remaining between them. This CDR3 contains 14 residues.

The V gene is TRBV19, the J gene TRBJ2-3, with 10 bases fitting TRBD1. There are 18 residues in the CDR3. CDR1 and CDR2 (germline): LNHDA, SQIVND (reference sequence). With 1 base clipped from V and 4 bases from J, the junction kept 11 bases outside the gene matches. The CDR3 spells CASSIGRKGQGRADTQYF. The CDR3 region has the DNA TGTGCCAGTAGTATAGGTCGCAAGGGACAGGGGAGGGCAGATACGCAGTATTTT. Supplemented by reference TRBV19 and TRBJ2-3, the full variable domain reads DGGITQSPKYLFRKEGQNVTLSCEQNLNHDAMYWYRQDPGQGLRLIYYSQIVNDFQKGDIAEGYSVSREKKESFPLTVTSAQKNPTAFYLCASSIGRKGQGRADTQYFGPGTRLTVL.

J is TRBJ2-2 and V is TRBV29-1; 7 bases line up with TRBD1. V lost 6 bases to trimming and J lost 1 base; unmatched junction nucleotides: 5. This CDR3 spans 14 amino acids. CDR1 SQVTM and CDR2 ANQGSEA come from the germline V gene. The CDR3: CSVNRDRNTGELFF. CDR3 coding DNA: TGCAGCGTAAACCGGGACAGGAACACCGGGGAGCTGTTTTTT.

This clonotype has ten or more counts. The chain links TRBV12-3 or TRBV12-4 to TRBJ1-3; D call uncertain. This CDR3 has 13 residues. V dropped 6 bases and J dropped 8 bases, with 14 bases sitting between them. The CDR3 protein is CASRRSRSYTIYF. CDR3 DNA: TGTGCCAGCAGGCGAAGTAGGAGCTACACCATATATTTT.

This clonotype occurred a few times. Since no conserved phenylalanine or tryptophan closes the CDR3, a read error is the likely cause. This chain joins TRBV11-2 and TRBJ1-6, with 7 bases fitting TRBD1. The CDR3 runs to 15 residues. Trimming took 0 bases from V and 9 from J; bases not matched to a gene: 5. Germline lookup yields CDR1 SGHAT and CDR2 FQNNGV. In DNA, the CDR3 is TGTGCCAGCAGCTTAGAGCGACAGGGTAGTTCACCCCTCCACCTT. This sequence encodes CASSLERQGSSPLHL.

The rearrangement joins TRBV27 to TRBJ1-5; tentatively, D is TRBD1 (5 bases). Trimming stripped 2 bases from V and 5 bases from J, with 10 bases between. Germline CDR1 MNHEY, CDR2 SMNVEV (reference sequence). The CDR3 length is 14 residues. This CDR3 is CASSLIRGYQPQHF. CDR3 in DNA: TGTGCCAGCAGTTTAATAAGGGGTTATCAGCCCCAGCATTTT.

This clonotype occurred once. CDR3: CASRPARKAPGTRQGGELFF. In nucleotides, the CDR3 is TGTGCCAGCAGACCAGCGAGGAAGGCCCCGGGGACGAGGCAAGGCGGGGAGCTGTTTTTT. V and J are TRBV6-2 or TRBV6-3 and TRBJ2-2, with D perhaps given as TRBD1 or TRBD2 (5 bases each). Trimming removed 6 bases at V and 7 bases at J, with 33 bases between. This CDR3 has 20 residues. The germline CDR1 and CDR2 sequences are MNHEY and SVGEGT.

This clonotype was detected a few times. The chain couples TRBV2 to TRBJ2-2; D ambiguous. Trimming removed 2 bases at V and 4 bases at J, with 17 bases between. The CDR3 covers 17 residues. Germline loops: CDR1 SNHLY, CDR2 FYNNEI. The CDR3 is CASSEMEPSYTTGELFF. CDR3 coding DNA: TGTGCCAGCAGTGAAATGGAGCCAAGTTATACCACCGGGGAGCTGTTTTTT.

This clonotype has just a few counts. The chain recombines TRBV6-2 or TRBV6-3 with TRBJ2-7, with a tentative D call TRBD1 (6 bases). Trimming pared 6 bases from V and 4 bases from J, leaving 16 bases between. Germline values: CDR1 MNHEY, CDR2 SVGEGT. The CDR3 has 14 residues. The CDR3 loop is CASSLRTEGYEQYF. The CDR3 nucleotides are TGTGCCAGCAGCTTGAGGACAGAAGGGTACGAGCAGTACTTC.

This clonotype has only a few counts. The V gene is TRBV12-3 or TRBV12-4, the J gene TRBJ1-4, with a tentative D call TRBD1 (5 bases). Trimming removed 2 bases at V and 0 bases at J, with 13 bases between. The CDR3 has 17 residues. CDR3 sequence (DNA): TGTGCCAGCAGTTTACGGACATACACCGCAACTAATGAAAAACTGTTTTTT. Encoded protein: CASSLRTYTATNEKLFF.

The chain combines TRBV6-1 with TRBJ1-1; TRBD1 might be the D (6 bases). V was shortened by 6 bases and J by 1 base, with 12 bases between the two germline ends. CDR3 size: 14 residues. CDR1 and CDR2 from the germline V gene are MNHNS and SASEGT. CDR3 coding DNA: TGTGCCAGCAGAAGACAGGTTGGGAACACTGAAGCTTTCTTT. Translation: CASRRQVGNTEAFF.

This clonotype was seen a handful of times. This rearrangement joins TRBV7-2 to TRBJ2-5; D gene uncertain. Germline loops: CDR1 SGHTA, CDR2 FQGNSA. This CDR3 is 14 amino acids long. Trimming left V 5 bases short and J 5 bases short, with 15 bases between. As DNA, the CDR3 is TGTGCCAGCAGCACCTGGCCTGGCCGGGAGACCCAGTACTTC. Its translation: CASSTWPGRETQYF. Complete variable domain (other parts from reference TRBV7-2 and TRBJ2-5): GAGVSQSPSNKVTEKGKDVELRCDPISGHTALYWYRQSLGQGLEFLIYFQGNSAPDKSGLPSDRFSAERTGGSVSTLTIQRTQQEDSAVYLCASSTWPGRETQYFGPGTRLLVL.

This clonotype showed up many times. The CDR3: CASSLGPQGAFF. DNA of the CDR3: TGTGCCAGCAGTTTGGGACCGCAAGGGGCTTTCTTT. V gene TRBV12-3 or TRBV12-4 combines with J gene TRBJ1-1, with a weak D call TRBD1 (5 bases). This CDR3 has 12 residues. V lost 3 bases and J lost 11, with 13 bases in between.

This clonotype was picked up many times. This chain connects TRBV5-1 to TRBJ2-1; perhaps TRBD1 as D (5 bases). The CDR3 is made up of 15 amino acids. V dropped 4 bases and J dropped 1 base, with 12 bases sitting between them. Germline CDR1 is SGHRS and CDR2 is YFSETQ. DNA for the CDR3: TGCGCCAGCAGCCAAGGACATCTTTCCTACAATGAGCAGTTCTTC. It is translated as CASSQGHLSYNEQFF.